The rows below give T cell receptor beta chains drawn from one sample of a study of blood T cell repertoires in COVID-19. Generated by immunoSEQ multiplex PCR, the TCRdb table keeps only in-frame clones and is missing some. The sample includes some 50,000 clones, around 79% seen only once; the top ten take nearly 5%. Sequencing was done on a sample of peripheral blood. Every receptor here comes from a human donor in a cohort sampled during active COVID-19. The CDR3 runs from the conserved cysteine through the conserved F or W. D genes are given only for firm matches. Size is stated for part of the rows, as once, few or many counts, or as a class when the clone is expanded.

j_gene: TRBJ2-3
v_gene: TRBV30
d_gene: -
abundance: -
CDR3aa: CAWSVRWDIEDTQYF
CDR3nt: TGTGCCTGGAGTGTACGCTGGGACATTGAGGATACGCAGTATTTT

j_gene: TRBJ1-6
v_gene: TRBV7-8
d_gene: TRBD1
abundance: few
CDR3aa: CASSERQGMNSPLHF
CDR3nt: TGTGCCAGCAGCGAACGACAGGGGATGAATTCACCCCTCCACTTT

j_gene: TRBJ2-7
v_gene: TRBV10-1
d_gene: TRBD1
abundance: -
CDR3aa: CASSDPGQAIYEQYF
CDR3nt: TGCGCCAGCAGTGACCCCGGACAGGCAATCTACGAGCAGTACTTC

j_gene: TRBJ1-1
v_gene: TRBV3-1/TRBV3-2
d_gene: -
abundance: -
CDR3aa: CASSQEANTEAFF
CDR3nt: TGTGCCAGCAGCCAAGAGGCGAACACTGAAGCTTTCTTT

j_gene: TRBJ1-4
v_gene: TRBV11-2
d_gene: -
abundance: -
CDR3aa: CASSYGRYNEKLFF
CDR3nt: TGTGCCAGCAGCTATGGGAGGTATAATGAAAAACTGTTTTTT

j_gene: TRBJ2-1
v_gene: TRBV3-1/TRBV3-2
d_gene: -
abundance: -
CDR3aa: CASSPTWTPEYNEQFF
CDR3nt: TGTGCCAGCAGCCCTACTTGGACACCCGAATACAATGAGCAGTTCTTC

j_gene: TRBJ1-2
v_gene: TRBV9
d_gene: TRBD1
abundance: few
CDR3aa: CASSAGTGFGYTF
CDR3nt: TGTGCCAGCAGCGCCGGGACAGGGTTTGGCTACACCTTC

j_gene: TRBJ1-2
v_gene: TRBV10-1
d_gene: -
abundance: -
CDR3aa: CASSESKASGSSGYTF
CDR3nt: TGCGCCAGCAGTGAGTCGAAAGCGTCAGGGTCGTCTGGCTACACCTTC

j_gene: TRBJ1-1
v_gene: TRBV7-9
d_gene: -
abundance: few
CDR3aa: CASSLTGNTEAFF
CDR3nt: TGTGCCAGCAGCTTAACTGGGAACACTGAAGCTTTCTTT

j_gene: TRBJ1-2
v_gene: TRBV5-6
d_gene: TRBD1
abundance: -
CDR3aa: CASSLVGTGPRDGYTF
CDR3nt: TGTGCCAGCAGCTTGGTGGGGACAGGGCCTCGGGATGGCTACACCTTC

j_gene: TRBJ2-1
v_gene: TRBV7-2
d_gene: TRBD2
abundance: -
CDR3aa: CASSLVVTSGSPNEQFF
CDR3nt: TGTGCCAGCAGCTTAGTGGTAACTAGCGGGAGTCCCAATGAGCAGTTCTTC

j_gene: TRBJ2-5
v_gene: TRBV27
d_gene: -
abundance: many
CDR3aa: CASSQRDLQETQYF
CDR3nt: TGTGCCAGCAGTCAACGGGACTTACAAGAGACCCAGTACTTC

j_gene: TRBJ2-7
v_gene: TRBV5-4
d_gene: -
abundance: few
CDR3aa: CASSLDRIGEQYF
CDR3nt: TGTGCCAGCAGCTTGGACAGAATTGGGGAGCAGTACTTC

j_gene: TRBJ2-2
v_gene: TRBV18
d_gene: -
abundance: -
CDR3aa: CASSRTYQNTGELFF
CDR3nt: TGTGCCAGCTCACGGACTTACCAGAACACCGGGGAGCTGTTTTTT

j_gene: TRBJ2-7
v_gene: TRBV5-6
d_gene: TRBD1
abundance: once
CDR3aa: CASSGGQTYEQYF
CDR3nt: TGTGCCAGCAGCGGGGGACAGACCTACGAGCAGTACTTC

j_gene: TRBJ1-4
v_gene: TRBV6-6
d_gene: -
abundance: -
CDR3aa: CASSRLTGGEKLFF
CDR3nt: TGTGCCAGCAGCAGACTTACTGGGGGGGAAAAACTGTTTTTT

j_gene: TRBJ1-4
v_gene: TRBV4-1
d_gene: -
abundance: once
CDR3aa: CASSIRLITNEKLFF
CDR3nt: TGCGCCAGCAGCATCCGACTCATAACTAATGAAAAACTGTTTTTT

j_gene: TRBJ1-3
v_gene: TRBV6-5
d_gene: -
abundance: -
CDR3aa: CASSYQGLGGNTIYF
CDR3nt: TGTGCCAGCAGTTACCAGGGTCTGGGAGGAAACACCATATATTTT